This T cell receptor beta chain was found in a study of shared clonotypes between healthy human individuals. Study-wide background: Three plates were used per donor for CD4 naive, three for CD4 memory, two for CD8 naive and one for CD8 memory.

Looked up from germline, CDR1 is SEHNR and CDR2 is FQNEAQ (reference sequence). The ends lost 5 bases at V and 4 bases at J; junction bases unmatched: 13. CDR3 size: 16 residues. Memory CD4+ cells were the fraction left after CD45RA+ naive selection. Authors' analysis steps: Owing to the provision of junction-only sequences devoid of quality scores by immunoSEQ, filtering differed. TCRdb keeps only in-frame clones here, not all; method: immunoSEQ multiplex PCR. V and J calls and clone size are as listed in that table; D and trimming were resolved from the DNA. The sample lists millions of clones; 93% were seen once.

Sequenced material: naive CD4+ T cells from PBMCs. Specified subset: CD45RA+ positively selected. The TCR comes from a man between 18 and 35 years old in good health. Some clones in this sample may be carry-over from other donors' samples. The chain links TRBV7-9 to TRBJ1-1, with 7 bases matching TRBD1. The CDR3 nucleotides read TGTGCCAGCAGCCCGCGCCCGCCCCAGGGGGGCACTGAAGCTTTCTTT. Protein product: CASSPRPPQGGTEAFF.